These 10 T cell receptor delta chains share one sample of origin, sequenced in a study of Vδ1+ human thymocytes. The study's findings and limits: In the thymus, TRG and TRD repertoires looked highly polyclonal with Gaussian CDR3 lengths.

The template was reverse-transcribed extracted RNA. Multiplex PCR used pooled V-gene forward primers and a constant-region reverse primer to amplify CDR3s. TCRdb reapplied CATT to the multiplex PCR reads. The data contain tens of thousands of delta-chain clones, roughly 15% of them singletons. For these receptors, no antigen is known. The sequenced sample consisted of Vdelta1+ gamma-delta thymocytes from the thymus. Described subset: FACS-sorted CD3+ TCRalphabeta- TCRVdelta1+ TCRVdelta2- thymocytes. These receptors were obtained from a boy in the first two years of life who had congenital heart surgery.

The table lists this clone with a few counts. The chain uses TRDV1 and TRDJ1, with TRDD3 identical over 12 bases. There are 20 residues in the CDR3. Germline V lookup: CDR1 TSWWSYY, CDR2 QGS. V dropped 2 bases and J dropped 0; count of bases not matched to a gene: 13. CDR3 in amino acids: CALGESDQYWGIPYTDKLIF. The CDR3 DNA follows: TGTGCTCTTGGGGAATCGGATCAGTACTGGGGGATACCTTACACCGATAAACTCATCTTT.

This clone has only a few counts. This chain uses TRDV3 with TRDJ1, with 10 positions matching TRDD3. The CDR3 is 16 residues long. Germline CDR1 TVYSNPD, CDR2 GDNSRS (reference sequence). V lost 2 bases, J lost 0 bases, and 9 bases stayed unmatched. The CDR3 DNA reads as TGTGCCTTTTTCCTTACTGGGGGATTGTACACCGATAAACTCATCTTT. Its translation: CAFFLTGGLYTDKLIF.

V usage is TRDV1 and J usage is TRDJ1; TRDD3 aligns across 10 bases. V was clipped by 1 base and J by 2 bases; unmatched bases: 13. The CDR3 length is 19 residues. The germline gives CDR1 TSWWSYY, CDR2 QGS. Here the CDR3 DNA reads TGTGCTCTTGGGGAACGGAGAGCGGGGGATACGCGTTGGACCGATAAACTCATCTTT. It translates to CALGERRAGDTRWTDKLIF.

This chain joins TRDV1 and TRDJ1; 8 bases match TRDD2. Trimming cost V 0 bases and J 0 bases; bases outside gene matches: 27. The CDR3 is 24 residues long. Germline assignment: CDR1 TSWWSYY and CDR2 QGS. CDR3 sequence reads: CALGELLLPTSRGGLKLHTDKLIF. The CDR3 bases are TGTGCTCTTGGGGAACTATTACTTCCTACGTCGCGGGGTGGCTTAAAACTCCACACCGATAAACTCATCTTT.

The J gene is TRDJ1, the V gene TRDV1, with D perhaps matching TRDD2 (5 bases). This CDR3 is 16 amino acids long. Trimming left V 2 bases short and J 8 bases short, with 21 bases between. Germline V gene sequence: CDR1 TSWWSYY, CDR2 QGS. This CDR3 reads CALGEFLPGSDEKLIF. CDR3 bases: TGTGCTCTTGGGGAATTTCTTCCCGGGTCTGATGAAAAACTCATCTTT.

V usage is TRDV1 and J usage is TRDJ1, with D possibly matching TRDD3 (5 bases). Between the trimmed V and J ends, which lost 1 base and 1 base, there was a span of 22 bases. The CDR3 has 19 residues. Germline V lookup: CDR1 TSWWSYY, CDR2 QGS. The CDR3, as DNA: TGTGCTCTTGGGGAACCATTGGCGGGGGTCAGAGTAGCCACCGATAAACTCATCTTT. Translated, it gives CALGEPLAGVRVATDKLIF.

The chain carries TRDV1 and TRDJ1, with no clear D. The CDR3 is 18 amino acids. The germline V gene encodes CDR1 TSWWSYY and CDR2 QGS. Trimming left V 5 bases short and J 0 bases short, with 22 bases between. CDR3 bases: TGTGCTCTTGGGACAACTACGTCTTTGGGCTTTTACACCGATAAACTCATCTTT. It yields the protein CALGTTTSLGFYTDKLIF.

This rearrangement joins TRDV1 to TRDJ1, with 7 nucleotides matching TRDD3. Unmatched junction bases numbered 16, after V lost 0 bases and J lost 0 bases. This CDR3 contains 20 residues. Per the germline V gene, CDR1 is TSWWSYY and CDR2 is QGS. As DNA, the CDR3 is TGTGCTCTTGGGGAACTGAGCACCCCGTGGGGGGATTCGTACACCGATAAACTCATCTTT. It translates to CALGELSTPWGDSYTDKLIF.

The chain uses TRDV1 and TRDJ1, with 13 bases that match TRDD3. The CDR3 is 26 amino acids. Trimming took 2 bases from V and 1 from J; bases not matched to a gene: 31. Germline V CDR1 and CDR2: TSWWSYY, QGS. The CDR3 is CALGEGGPSARILGDTRRRSTDKLIF. Written as DNA, the CDR3 is TGTGCTCTTGGGGAAGGTGGGCCTTCCGCTAGAATACTGGGGGATACGCGAAGACGTAGCACCGATAAACTCATCTTT.

In regard to this clone: This may arise from a read error, as a much more abundant clone is one base away. The V call is TRDV2, the J call TRDJ1; no firm D call. The CDR3 extends over 12 amino acids. Trimming pared 3 bases from V and 6 bases from J, leaving 10 bases between. Germline assignment: CDR1 GEAIGNYY and CDR2 EKD. CDR3 DNA: TGTGCCTGTGACCCACCTCCGCATAAACTCATCTTT. As protein: CACDPPPHKLIF.